This is a list of T cell receptor beta chains from one sample in a study of T cell changes during pregnancy in multiple sclerosis. Generated by immunoSEQ multiplex PCR, the TCRdb table keeps only in-frame clones and is missing some. This sample carries around 75,000 clones, more than 80% of them seen once, and the ten largest clones take roughly 0.9%. The specimen comprised peripheral blood, sampled in the first trimester of pregnancy. Source of these receptors: a female donor in good health, enrolled as a control in a pregnancy study. CDR3s include the opening cysteine and the closing phenylalanine or tryptophan. A D gene is named only where the DNA matches it firmly. Size is omitted from some rows. Given values are once, few, many or a class for expanded clones.

clone_size,d_call,j_call,v_call,cdr3_nt,cdr3_aa
.,.,TRBJ2-2,TRBV7-8,TGTGCCAGCAGCTTCTCGGTGGGGCCCGGGGAGCTGTTTTTT,CASSFSVGPGELFF
once,.,TRBJ1-5,TRBV7-8,TGTGCCAGCAGCCCGAGGGGGACCTCGAGCAATCAGCCCCAGCATTTT,CASSPRGTSSNQPQHF
.,.,TRBJ1-2,TRBV27,TGTGCCACCCGAGGAGGCGCAACGGGGAACTATGGCTACACCTTC,CATRGGATGNYGYTF
.,TRBD1,TRBJ1-4,TRBV19,TGTGCCAGTAGTTTACAGGGGGCTGGTGAAAAACTGTTTTTT,CASSLQGAGEKLFF
.,.,TRBJ1-2,TRBV18,TGTGCCAGCTCACCAGTCGCAGGGGCGGAGGATGGCTACACCTTC,CASSPVAGAEDGYTF
.,.,TRBJ1-1,TRBV7-8,TGTGCCAGCAGCTCCATGTCCGGGGGGGTTACTGAAGCTTTCTTT,CASSSMSGGVTEAFF
.,.,TRBJ2-7,TRBV28,TGTGCCAGCAGTTTTCGGAGACAGTCCTACGAGCAGTACTTC,CASSFRRQSYEQYF
.,.,TRBJ2-1,TRBV7-9,TGTGCCAGCAGCCCAGGACTGATCGTGGCTTACAATGAGCAGTTCTTC,CASSPGLIVAYNEQFF
.,.,TRBJ1-2,TRBV7-2,TGTGCCAGCAGCTCCCCCCGGGGTCTCGATGGCTACACCTTC,CASSSPRGLDGYTF
.,.,TRBJ1-1,TRBV19,TGTGCCACCCTACAAATAGCGAACACTGAAGCTTTCTTT,CATLQIANTEAFF
.,.,TRBJ1-2,TRBV7-2,TGTGCCAGCAGCTCCCGTGGGGGGGCAGATGGCTACACCTTC,CASSSRGGADGYTF
few,.,TRBJ1-6,TRBV6-1,TGTGCCAGCAGTCCTCAGGGACTCCCTTGGTCACCCCTCCACTTT,CASSPQGLPWSPLHF
.,.,TRBJ2-7,TRBV28,TGTGCCAGCAGGGTGACAGGCTTTGGCTCCTACGAGCAGTACTTC,CASRVTGFGSYEQYF
.,.,TRBJ2-7,TRBV7-9,TGTGCCAGCAGCTTAAGGAGCTACGAGCAGTACTTC,CASSLRSYEQYF
.,TRBD2,TRBJ2-3,TRBV12-5,TGTGCTAGTGGCTTGGCGGGGGTGGCAGATACGCAGTATTTT,CASGLAGVADTQYF
.,TRBD1,TRBJ2-1,TRBV28,TGTGCCAGCTCCAAGGGCGGGACAGGGCCCAATGAGCAGTTCTTC,CASSKGGTGPNEQFF
.,.,TRBJ1-1,TRBV6-5,TGTGCCAGCAGTTACAGAGGAGGATCAGAAGCTTTCTTT,CASSYRGGSEAFF
.,TRBD1,TRBJ1-5,TRBV28,TGTGCCATAACCCCCCCGACAGGGATCGGCGGTCAGCCCCAGCATTTT,CAITPPTGIGGQPQHF
.,TRBD1,TRBJ2-7,TRBV14,TGTGCCAGCAGCTCAAGACAGGGGAACTACGAGCAGTACTTC,CASSSRQGNYEQYF
.,TRBD1,TRBJ1-6,TRBV11-2,TGTGCCAGCAGCTCAAACAGGGGAAAGTCACCCCTCCACTTT,CASSSNRGKSPLHF
.,.,TRBJ1-3,TRBV18,TGTGCCAGCACACAAAGCGGGGCAGTCTCTGGAAACACCATATATTTT,CASTQSGAVSGNTIYF
.,TRBD1,TRBJ2-1,TRBV28,TGTGCCAGCAGTTCAAACCACGACAGGGGGTTCACCTACAATGAGCAGTTCTTC,CASSSNHDRGFTYNEQFF
.,.,TRBJ1-5,TRBV18,TGTGCCAGCTCACCCACCGGGGAGGGCAGTCAGCCCCAGCATTTT,CASSPTGEGSQPQHF
once,TRBD1,TRBJ2-5,TRBV5-5,TGTGCCAGCAGCACGGGGACAGTCCAAGAGACCCAGTACTTC,CASSTGTVQETQYF
.,TRBD2,TRBJ2-1,TRBV5-4,TGTGCCAGCAGCTTGGGCGGGGGCTCCTACAATGAGCAGTTCTTC,CASSLGGGSYNEQFF
.,TRBD2,TRBJ2-3,TRBV11-2,TGTGCCAGCAGCTTAGTGGGGGGGAGCACAGATACGCAGTATTTT,CASSLVGGSTDTQYF
.,.,TRBJ2-7,TRBV2,TGTGCCAACGCACACGGCGGGGATAGGTACGAGCAGTACTTC,CANAHGGDRYEQYF
.,TRBD1,TRBJ2-7,TRBV30,TGTGCCTTAACTTTACAACGGGACAGGGGGACCTACGAGCAGTACTTC,CALTLQRDRGTYEQYF
.,TRBD2,TRBJ2-7,TRBV6-5,TGTGCCAGCAGTCAATCTCCGGGAGGAGGCGAGCAGTACTTC,CASSQSPGGGEQYF
.,TRBD1,TRBJ1-5,TRBV2,TGTGCCAGCACCCCACCCCGGGACAGGGGTCCGCCCCAGCATTTT,CASTPPRDRGPPQHF
.,.,TRBJ2-2,TRBV21-1,TGTGCCAGCAGTAATTACCCAGGGGCCGGGGAGCTGTTTTTT,CASSNYPGAGELFF
.,.,TRBJ1-1,TRBV6-6,TGTGCCAGCAGAGTCCTGGGGCGTGACACTGAAGCTTTCTTT,CASRVLGRDTEAFF
.,.,TRBJ2-7,TRBV7-2,TGTGCCAGCAGCCCCTCCCTGGATATCAGGTTACTCTCCTACGAGCAGTACTTC,CASSPSLDIRLLSYEQYF
.,TRBD1,TRBJ1-6,TRBV4-1,TGCGCCAGCACCCAAACCGACAGGGGAGGTGGCAATTCACCCCTCCACTTT,CASTQTDRGGGNSPLHF
.,.,TRBJ2-1,TRBV7-2,TGTGCCAGCAGCCCTGACGGAGTCGATGAGCAGTTCTTC,CASSPDGVDEQFF
.,.,TRBJ1-2,TRBV9,TGTGCCAGCAGCCCGGGGGTGCAATATGGCTACACCTTC,CASSPGVQYGYTF
.,TRBD2,TRBJ2-1,TRBV6-5,TGTGCCAGCAGTTCCGGACTAGCGGACTTCAATGAGCAGTTCTTC,CASSSGLADFNEQFF
.,TRBD2,TRBJ2-5,TRBV4-3,TGCGCCAGCAGCCGGTTGAGCGGGGAAGTAGGGGAGACCCAGTACTTC,CASSRLSGEVGETQYF
.,.,TRBJ2-6,TRBV5-5,TGTGCCAGCAGCTTGTTGGGGAACAGGGTTTCTGGGGCCAACGTCCTGACTTTC,CASSLLGNRVSGANVLTF
.,TRBD1,TRBJ2-7,TRBV6-1,TGTGCCAGCAGGGGACGGACAGGGACTGGCGAGCAGTACTTC,CASRGRTGTGEQYF